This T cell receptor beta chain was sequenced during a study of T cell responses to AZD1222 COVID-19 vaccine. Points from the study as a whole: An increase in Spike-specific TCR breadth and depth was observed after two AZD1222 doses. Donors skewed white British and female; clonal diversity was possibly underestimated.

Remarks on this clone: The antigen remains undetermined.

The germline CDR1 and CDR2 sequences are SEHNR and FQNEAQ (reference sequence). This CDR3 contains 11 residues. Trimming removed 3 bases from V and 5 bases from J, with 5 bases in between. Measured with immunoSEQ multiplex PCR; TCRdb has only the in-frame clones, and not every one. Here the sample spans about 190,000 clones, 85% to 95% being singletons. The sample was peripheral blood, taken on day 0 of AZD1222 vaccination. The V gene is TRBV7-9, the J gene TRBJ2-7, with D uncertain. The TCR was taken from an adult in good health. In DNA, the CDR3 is TGTGCCAGCAGCTTCATCGACGAGCAGTACTTC. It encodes CASSFIDEQYF.